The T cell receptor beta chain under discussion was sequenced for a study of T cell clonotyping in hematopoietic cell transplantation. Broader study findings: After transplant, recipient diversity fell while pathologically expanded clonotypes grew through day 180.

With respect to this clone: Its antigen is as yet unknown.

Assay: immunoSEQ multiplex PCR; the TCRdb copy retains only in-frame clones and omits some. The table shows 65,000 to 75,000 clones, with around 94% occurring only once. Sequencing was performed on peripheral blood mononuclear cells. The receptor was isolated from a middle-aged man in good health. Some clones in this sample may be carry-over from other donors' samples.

CDR3 DNA sequence: TGTGCCAGCAGTCAGGTCCCCGGGAGGCAAGAGACCCAGTACTTC. Protein sequence: CASSQVPGRQETQYF. The chain joins TRBV6-6 to TRBJ2-5, with 7 nucleotides matching TRBD2. The germline CDR1 and CDR2 sequences are MNHNY and SVGAGI (reference sequence). With 5 bases clipped from V and 2 bases from J, the junction kept 8 bases outside the gene matches. This CDR3 contains 15 residues.